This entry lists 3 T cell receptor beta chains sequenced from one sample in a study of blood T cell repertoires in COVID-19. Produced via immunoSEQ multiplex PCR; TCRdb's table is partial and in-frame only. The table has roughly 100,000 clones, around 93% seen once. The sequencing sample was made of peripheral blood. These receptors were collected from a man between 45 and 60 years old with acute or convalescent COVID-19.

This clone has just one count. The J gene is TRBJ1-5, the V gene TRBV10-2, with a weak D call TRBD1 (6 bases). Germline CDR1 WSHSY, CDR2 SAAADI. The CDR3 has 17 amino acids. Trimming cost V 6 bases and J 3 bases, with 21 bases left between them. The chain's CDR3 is CASSRSFSDSFNQPQHF. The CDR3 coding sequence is TGCGCCAGCAGCCGAAGTTTCTCGGACAGCTTCAATCAGCCCCAGCATTTT.

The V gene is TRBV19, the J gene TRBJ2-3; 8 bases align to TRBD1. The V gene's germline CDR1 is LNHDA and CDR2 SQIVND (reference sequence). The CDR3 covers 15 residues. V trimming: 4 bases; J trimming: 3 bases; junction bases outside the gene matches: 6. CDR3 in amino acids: CASSNFGQGTDTQYF. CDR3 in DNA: TGTGCCAGTAGTAACTTCGGACAGGGTACAGATACGCAGTATTTT.

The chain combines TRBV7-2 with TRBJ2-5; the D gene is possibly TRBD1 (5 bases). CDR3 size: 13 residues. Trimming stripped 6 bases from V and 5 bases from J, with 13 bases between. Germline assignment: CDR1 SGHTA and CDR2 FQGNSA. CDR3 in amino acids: CASRRAGSETQYF. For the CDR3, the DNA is TGTGCCAGCAGGAGAGCAGGGTCGGAGACCCAGTACTTC.